Below, one T cell receptor beta chain is given with its context. This receptor's antigen is unknown. No base quality values were provided; no much bigger clone lies one nucleotide off. The data are from a study of CD8+ T cells in alopecia areata (dated by TCRdb to between 2018 and 2020). For the wider study: The treated patients, all with moderate-to-severe alopecia areata, were enrolled in an open-label pilot trial of oral tofacitinib given at 5 to 10 mg twice daily. Tofacitinib was given for 6 to 18 months, followed by 6 months of follow-up off drug to assess delayed response and recurrence. TCRbeta CDR3 regions were amplified by immunoSEQ multiplex PCR with 35 Vbeta forward and 13 Jbeta reverse primers. High-throughput TCRbeta sequencing was used to examine T cell clonal expansion in alopecia areata in both the C3H/HeJ mouse model and human patients. Clonality in the scalp was compared among normal scalp (n=4), patchy alopecia areata scalp (n=8), and alopecia totalis/universalis scalp (n=8). The SALT score, which quantifies the percentage of affected scalp surface area, was used to measure disease severity in treated patients. Biopsies were taken from tofacitinib-treated patients at baseline and again at 4 and 24 weeks into treatment, and several of those patients also had a later scalp biopsy. Scalp tissue and sorted CD4+ and CD8+ peripheral blood T cells from patchy and totalis/universalis alopecia areata patients and from healthy controls were covered by human TCRbeta sequencing. The RNA source kit depended on sample type: the PAXgene miRNA kit for fixed scalp, the miRNeasy kit for PBMCs, and the RNeasy kit for mouse skin. Overall study results and their limits: Shared TCR sequences between patients were less evident than in mice, which may be partly attributable to HLA diversity in the patient population. During tofacitinib treatment, many expanded lesional clones remained in scalp and blood, and this persistence may partly explain relapse after treatment is stopped. Scalp TCR repertoire analysis is complicated because resident alphabeta T cells in normal human skin are also sequenced, whereas mouse skin is dominated by gammadelta T cells. Tofacitinib significantly decreased scalp clonality and the number of expanded CD8+ clones among the top 100 scalp clones. Because the treated cohort was small and had just a single nonresponder, larger studies are needed to establish links between baseline CD8+ expansion and response. Compared with normal scalp, lesional scalp had higher clonality and more expanded CD8+ clones, particularly in alopecia totalis/universalis, a pattern that suggests antigenic drive.

The method behind the library was the immunoSEQ multiplex PCR assay. RNA was extracted from all samples and reverse transcribed into cDNA as template for TCR sequencing. SuperScript III was used to make first-strand cDNA, primed with a 2:1 mix of oligo-dT and random hexamers. A synthetic immune receptor repertoire was used to assess amplification bias, and residual bias was removed computationally. The paper's data handling went like this. Raw reads were preprocessed to remove errors, and CDR3 was defined by IMGT conventions from the conserved cysteine to phenylalanine. Clonality was computed by normalizing Shannon entropy by log2 of the number of productive unique TCRs and subtracting the result from 1. Scalp TCRbeta sequences were cross-referenced with sorted blood CD4 and CD8 repertoires so that the CD4 or CD8 identity of scalp clones could be inferred. TCRdb obtained this table from immuneACCESS and retained in-frame rearrangements with V and J assigned. These tables miss some clones; where compared with another copy, unresolved V genes account for less than half of the shortfall, and the remainder is unexplained. V and J calls and clone size come straight from that table; D and trimming were deduced from the DNA. The sample table records about 190,000 clones; around three fifths of these occur just once. Under 1.5% of the sample lies in the top ten.

The treatment or condition label on this specimen signifies: oral pan-JAK inhibitor, 5-10 mg twice daily. From alopecia areata patients, peripheral blood was collected along with lesional scalp punch biopsies. PBMCs were separated by density centrifugation and stained for CD3, CD4 and CD8, after which CD4+ and CD8+ T cells were sorted on a FACSAria. The germline V gene (reference sequence) specifies MNHEY as CDR1 and SMNVEV as CDR2. Germline trimming amounts to 3 bases on V and 7 bases on J, with 15 as the count of junction bases outside the gene matches. CDR3 length: 18 amino acids, cysteine to phenylalanine. Only the CDR3 region is kept as DNA, spanning 54 bases read in frame from base 1.

The sample consisted of CD4+ T cells sorted from blood, taken around week 49, from a patient treated with tofacitinib. The TCR was taken from a human donor with alopecia areata. The sequence is built from TRBV27 and TRBJ1-2, with 12 middle bases fitting TRBD1. The nucleotide sequence is TGTGCCAGCAGTTTGGAGGCTAACCCGGGACAGGGGGCAGTTGGCTACACCTTC. This codes for CASSLEANPGQGAVGYTF.